This T cell receptor (beta chain) was sequenced for a study of T cells expressing NK-cell markers. Across the study: Cells sorted as CD3+CD56+NKG2C+, CD3+CD56+NKG2C- and CD3+CD56-NKG2C+ T cells supplied the TCR beta repertoires. Study-level results: In a group of roughly 6 donors, dominant NKG2C+ clonotypes represented about 1.0-8% of CD8+ T cells.

The authors generated TCR beta cDNA through 5'RACE template switching with UMIs. After re-calling the 5' RACE reads, TCRdb lists one entry per CDR3 protein, DNA absent. The sample table includes 250,000 to 300,000 distinct CDR3 sequences. Comment on this clonotype: Antigen specificity is unknown.

The sequence came from a man between 18 and 29 years old in good health. Sequencing was carried out using blood T cells: a sorted CD56 or NKG2C T cell subset, CD4+ or CD8+ T cells, or bulk PBMC T cells (not recorded which).

CDR3 amino acids: CASSPGQGAYIEAFF. The genes are TRBV12-3 or TRBV12-4 and TRBJ1-1; the D gene TCRdb calls, TRBD1, cannot be checked with no DNA. This CDR3 is 15 amino acids long.